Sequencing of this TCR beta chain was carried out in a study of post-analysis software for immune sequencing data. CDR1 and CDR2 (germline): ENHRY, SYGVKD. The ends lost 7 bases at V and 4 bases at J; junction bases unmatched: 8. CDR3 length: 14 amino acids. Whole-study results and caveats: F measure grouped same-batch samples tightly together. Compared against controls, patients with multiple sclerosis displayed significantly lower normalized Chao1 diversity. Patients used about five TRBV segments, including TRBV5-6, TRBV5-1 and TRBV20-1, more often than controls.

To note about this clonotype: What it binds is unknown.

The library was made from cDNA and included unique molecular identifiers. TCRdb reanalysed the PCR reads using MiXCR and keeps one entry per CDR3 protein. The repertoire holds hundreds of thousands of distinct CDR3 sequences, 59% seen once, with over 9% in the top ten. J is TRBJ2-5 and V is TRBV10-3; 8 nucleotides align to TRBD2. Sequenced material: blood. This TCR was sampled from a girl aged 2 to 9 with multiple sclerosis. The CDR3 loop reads CAIKQGLAGETQYF. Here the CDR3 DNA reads TGTGCCATCAAGCAAGGACTAGCCGGAGAGACCCAGTACTTC.